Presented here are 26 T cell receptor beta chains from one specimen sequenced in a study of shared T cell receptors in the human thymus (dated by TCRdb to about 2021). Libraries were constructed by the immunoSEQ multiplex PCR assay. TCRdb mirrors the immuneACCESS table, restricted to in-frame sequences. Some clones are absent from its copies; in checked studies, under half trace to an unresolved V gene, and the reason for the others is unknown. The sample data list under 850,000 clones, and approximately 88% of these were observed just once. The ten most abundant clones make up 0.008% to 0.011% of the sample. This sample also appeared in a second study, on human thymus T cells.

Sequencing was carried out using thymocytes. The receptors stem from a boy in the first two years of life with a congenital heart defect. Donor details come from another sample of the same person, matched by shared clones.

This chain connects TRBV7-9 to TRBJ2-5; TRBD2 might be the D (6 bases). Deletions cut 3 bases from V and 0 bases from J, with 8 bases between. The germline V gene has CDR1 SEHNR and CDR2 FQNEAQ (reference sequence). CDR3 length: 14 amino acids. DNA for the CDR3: TGTGCCAGCAGCTTTGGAGGGAACCAAGAGACCCAGTACTTC. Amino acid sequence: CASSFGGNQETQYF.

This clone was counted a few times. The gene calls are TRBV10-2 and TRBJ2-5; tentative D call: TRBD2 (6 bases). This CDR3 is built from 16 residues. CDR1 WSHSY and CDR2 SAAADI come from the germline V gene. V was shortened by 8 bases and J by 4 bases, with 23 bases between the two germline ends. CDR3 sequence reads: CASCRRERGARETQYF. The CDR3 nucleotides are TGCGCCAGCTGTAGACGGGAGCGAGGAGCGAGAGAGACCCAGTACTTC.

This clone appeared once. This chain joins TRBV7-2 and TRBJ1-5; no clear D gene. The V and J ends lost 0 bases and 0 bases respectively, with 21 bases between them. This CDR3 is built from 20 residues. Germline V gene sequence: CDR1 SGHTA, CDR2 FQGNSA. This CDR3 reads CASSLAPVSDPEYSNQPQHF. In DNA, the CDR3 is TGTGCCAGCAGCTTAGCGCCGGTCAGCGATCCCGAATATAGCAATCAGCCCCAGCATTTT.

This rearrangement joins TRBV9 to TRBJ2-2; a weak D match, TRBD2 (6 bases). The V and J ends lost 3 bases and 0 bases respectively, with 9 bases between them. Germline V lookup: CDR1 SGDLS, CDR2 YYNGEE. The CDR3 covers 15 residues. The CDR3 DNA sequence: TGTGCCAGCAGCGAGGCGGGGACGAACACCGGGGAGCTGTTTTTT. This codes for CASSEAGTNTGELFF.

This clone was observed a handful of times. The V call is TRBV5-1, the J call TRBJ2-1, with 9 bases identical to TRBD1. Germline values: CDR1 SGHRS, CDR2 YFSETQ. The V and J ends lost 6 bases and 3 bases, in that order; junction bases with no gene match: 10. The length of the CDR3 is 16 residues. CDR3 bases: TGCGCCAGCAAGGGGGACGGGACAGGGAGCTACAATGAGCAGTTCTTC. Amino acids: CASKGDGTGSYNEQFF.

CDR3 amino acids: CASSLTRQGFQETQYF. For the CDR3, the DNA is TGTGCCAGCAGCTTAACGAGACAGGGTTTCCAAGAGACCCAGTACTTC. The chain combines TRBV7-9 with TRBJ2-5, with TRBD1 matching 7 bases. The CDR3 runs to 16 residues. The V segment lost 2 bases and the J segment 1 base; nucleotides outside the gene matches: 7. Germline V gene data show CDR1 as SEHNR and CDR2 as FQNEAQ (reference sequence).

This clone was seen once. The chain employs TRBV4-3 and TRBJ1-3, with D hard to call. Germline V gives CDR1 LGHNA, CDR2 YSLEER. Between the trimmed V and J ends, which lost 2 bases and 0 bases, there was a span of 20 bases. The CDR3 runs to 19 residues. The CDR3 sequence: CASSQFPGRRDFSGNTIYF. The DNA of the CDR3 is TGCGCCAGCAGCCAATTCCCCGGCCGGCGGGATTTCTCTGGAAACACCATATATTTT.

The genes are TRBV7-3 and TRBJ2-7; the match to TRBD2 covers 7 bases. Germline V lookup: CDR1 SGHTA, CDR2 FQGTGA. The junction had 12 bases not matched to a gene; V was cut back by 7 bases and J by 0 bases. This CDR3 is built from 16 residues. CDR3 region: CASTRGRGDPSYEQYF. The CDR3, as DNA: TGTGCCAGCACCCGGGGGAGGGGCGACCCCTCCTACGAGCAGTACTTC.

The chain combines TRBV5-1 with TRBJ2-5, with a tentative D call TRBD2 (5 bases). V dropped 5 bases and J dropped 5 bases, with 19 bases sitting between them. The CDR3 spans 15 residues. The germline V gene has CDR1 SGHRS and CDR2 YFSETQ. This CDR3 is CASSRGLANGETQYF. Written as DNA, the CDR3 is TGCGCCAGCAGTCGGGGTCTGGCTAATGGGGAGACCCAGTACTTC.

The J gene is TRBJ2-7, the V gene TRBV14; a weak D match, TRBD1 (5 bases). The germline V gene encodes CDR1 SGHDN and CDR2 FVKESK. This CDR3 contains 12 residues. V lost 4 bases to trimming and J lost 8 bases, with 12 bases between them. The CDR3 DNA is TGTGCCAGCAGCCTCCCAGGGTTACAGCAGTACTTC. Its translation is CASSLPGLQQYF.

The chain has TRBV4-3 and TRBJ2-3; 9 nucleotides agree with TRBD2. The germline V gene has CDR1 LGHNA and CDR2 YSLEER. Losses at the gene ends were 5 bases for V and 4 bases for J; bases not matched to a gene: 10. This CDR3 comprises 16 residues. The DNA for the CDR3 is TGCGCCAGCAGCTACGGCCGGGGACTAGCCGCAGATACGCAGTATTTT. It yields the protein CASSYGRGLAADTQYF.

The CDR3 sequence is CASSFTGFNTGELFF. CDR3 DNA: TGTGCCAGCAGCTTCACAGGCTTCAACACCGGGGAGCTGTTTTTT. This rearrangement joins TRBV11-3 to TRBJ2-2; the D gene is possibly TRBD1 (5 bases). The V end was cut by 3 bases, the J end by 2 bases, with 10 bases between. CDR1 is SGHNT, CDR2 YENEEA, per germline. The CDR3 has 15 amino acids.

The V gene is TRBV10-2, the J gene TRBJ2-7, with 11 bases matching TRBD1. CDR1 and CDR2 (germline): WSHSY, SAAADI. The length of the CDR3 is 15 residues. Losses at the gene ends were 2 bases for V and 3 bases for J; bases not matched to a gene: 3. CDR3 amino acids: CASSEGGQGVYEQYF. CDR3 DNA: TGCGCCAGCAGTGAGGGGGGACAGGGGGTCTACGAGCAGTACTTC.

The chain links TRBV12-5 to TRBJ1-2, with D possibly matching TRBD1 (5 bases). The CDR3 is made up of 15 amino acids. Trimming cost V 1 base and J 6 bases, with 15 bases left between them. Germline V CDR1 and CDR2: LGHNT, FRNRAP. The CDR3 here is CASGLGAGVGDGYTF. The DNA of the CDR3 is TGTGCTAGTGGTTTGGGGGCGGGGGTCGGAGATGGCTACACCTTC.

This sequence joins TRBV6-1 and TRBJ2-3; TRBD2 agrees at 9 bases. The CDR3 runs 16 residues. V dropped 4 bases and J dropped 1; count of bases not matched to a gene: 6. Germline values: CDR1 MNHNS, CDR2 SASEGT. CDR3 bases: TGTGCCAGCAGTGCTCTAGCGGGGCAGGGCACAGATACGCAGTATTTT. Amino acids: CASSALAGQGTDTQYF.

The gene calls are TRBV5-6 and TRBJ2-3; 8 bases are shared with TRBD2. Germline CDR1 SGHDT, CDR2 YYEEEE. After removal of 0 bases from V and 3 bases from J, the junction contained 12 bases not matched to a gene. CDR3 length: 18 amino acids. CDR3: CASSLAAAVAGTTDTQYF. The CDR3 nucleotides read TGTGCCAGCAGCTTGGCCGCCGCGGTAGCGGGAACGACAGATACGCAGTATTTT. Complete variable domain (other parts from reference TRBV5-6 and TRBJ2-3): DAGVTQSPTHLIKTRGQQVTLRCSPKSGHDTVSWYQQALGQGPQFIFQYYEEEERQRGNFPDRFSGHQFPNYSSELNVNALLLGDSALYLCASSLAAAVAGTTDTQYFGPGTRLTVL.

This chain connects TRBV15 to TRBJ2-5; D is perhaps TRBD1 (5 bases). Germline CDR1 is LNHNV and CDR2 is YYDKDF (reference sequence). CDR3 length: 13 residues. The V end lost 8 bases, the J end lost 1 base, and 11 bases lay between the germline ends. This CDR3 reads CATQKQVQETQYF. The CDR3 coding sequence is TGTGCCACCCAAAAACAGGTCCAAGAGACCCAGTACTTC.

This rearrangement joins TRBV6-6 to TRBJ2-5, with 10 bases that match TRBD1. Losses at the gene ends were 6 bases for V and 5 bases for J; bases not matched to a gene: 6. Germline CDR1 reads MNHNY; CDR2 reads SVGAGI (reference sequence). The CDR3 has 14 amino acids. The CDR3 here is CASSRDRGWETQYF. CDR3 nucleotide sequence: TGTGCCAGCAGCAGGGACAGGGGATGGGAGACCCAGTACTTC.

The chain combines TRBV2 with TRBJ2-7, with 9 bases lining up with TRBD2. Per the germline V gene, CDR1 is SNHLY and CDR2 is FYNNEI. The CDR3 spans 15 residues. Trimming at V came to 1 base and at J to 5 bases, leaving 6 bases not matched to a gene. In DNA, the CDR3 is TGTGCCAGCAGTGAAGGTAGCGGGAGTGCCCACGAGCAGTACTTC. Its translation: CASSEGSGSAHEQYF.

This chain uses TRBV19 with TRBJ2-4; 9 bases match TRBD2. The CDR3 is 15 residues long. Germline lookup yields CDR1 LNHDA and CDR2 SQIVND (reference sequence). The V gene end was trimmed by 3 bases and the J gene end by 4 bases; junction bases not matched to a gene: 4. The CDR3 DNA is TGTGCCAGTAGTATTCTAGCGGGGACTAAAAACATTCAGTACTTC. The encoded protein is CASSILAGTKNIQYF.

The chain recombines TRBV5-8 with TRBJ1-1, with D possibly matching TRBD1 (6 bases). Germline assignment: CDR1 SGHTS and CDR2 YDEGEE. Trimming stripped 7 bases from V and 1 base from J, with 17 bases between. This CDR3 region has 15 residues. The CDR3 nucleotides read TGTGCCAGCCCCACCGCAGGGGTAAAGAACACTGAAGCTTTCTTT. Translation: CASPTAGVKNTEAFF.

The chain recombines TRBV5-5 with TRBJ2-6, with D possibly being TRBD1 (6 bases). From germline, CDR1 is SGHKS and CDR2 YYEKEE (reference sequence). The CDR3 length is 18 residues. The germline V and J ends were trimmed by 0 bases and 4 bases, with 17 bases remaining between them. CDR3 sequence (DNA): TGTGCCAGCAGCTTGGTGGACAGAGGACTCTGGGGGGCCAACGTCCTGACTTTC. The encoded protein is CASSLVDRGLWGANVLTF.

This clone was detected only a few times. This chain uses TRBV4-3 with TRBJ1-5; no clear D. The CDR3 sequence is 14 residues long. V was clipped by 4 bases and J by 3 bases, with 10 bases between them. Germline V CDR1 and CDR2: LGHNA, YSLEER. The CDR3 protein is CASSPNLDNQPQHF. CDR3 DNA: TGCGCCAGCAGCCCAAACCTAGACAATCAGCCCCAGCATTTT.

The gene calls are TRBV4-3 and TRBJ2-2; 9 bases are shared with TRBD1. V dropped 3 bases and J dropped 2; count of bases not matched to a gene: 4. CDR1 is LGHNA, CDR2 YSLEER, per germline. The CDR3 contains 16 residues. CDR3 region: CASSHRGQGNTGELFF. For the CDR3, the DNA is TGCGCCAGCAGCCACAGGGGACAGGGAAACACCGGGGAGCTGTTTTTT.

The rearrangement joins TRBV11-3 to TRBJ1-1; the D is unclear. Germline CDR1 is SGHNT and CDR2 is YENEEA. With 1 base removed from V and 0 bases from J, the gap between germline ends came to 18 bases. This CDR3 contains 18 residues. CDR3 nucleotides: TGTGCCAGCAGCTTAGGTTTAGGCCAGGAATTAATGAACACTGAAGCTTTCTTT. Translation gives CASSLGLGQELMNTEAFF.

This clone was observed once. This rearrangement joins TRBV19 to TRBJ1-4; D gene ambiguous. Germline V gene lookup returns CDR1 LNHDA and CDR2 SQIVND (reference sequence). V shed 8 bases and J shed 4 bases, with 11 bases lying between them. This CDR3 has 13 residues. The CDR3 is CASFGPFNEKLFF. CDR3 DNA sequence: TGTGCCAGTTTTGGGCCTTTTAATGAAAAACTGTTTTTT.